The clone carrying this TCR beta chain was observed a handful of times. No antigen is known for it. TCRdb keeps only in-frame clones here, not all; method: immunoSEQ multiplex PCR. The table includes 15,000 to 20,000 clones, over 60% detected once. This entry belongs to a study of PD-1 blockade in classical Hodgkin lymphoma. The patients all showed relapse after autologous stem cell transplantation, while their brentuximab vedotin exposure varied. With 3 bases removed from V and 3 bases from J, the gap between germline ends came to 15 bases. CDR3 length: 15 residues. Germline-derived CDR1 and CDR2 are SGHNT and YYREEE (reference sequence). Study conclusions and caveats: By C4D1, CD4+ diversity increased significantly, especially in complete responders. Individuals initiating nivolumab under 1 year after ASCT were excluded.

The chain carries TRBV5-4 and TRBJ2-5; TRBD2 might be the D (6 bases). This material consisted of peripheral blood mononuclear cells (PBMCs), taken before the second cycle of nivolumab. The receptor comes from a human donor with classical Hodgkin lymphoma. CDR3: CASSSAGTEKETQYF. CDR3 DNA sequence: TGTGCCAGCAGCTCAGCCGGGACTGAGAAAGAGACCCAGTACTTC.